Listed below are T cell receptor beta chains from one sample, sequenced in a study of cytomegalovirus exposure and HLA in healthy donors. Data came from immunoSEQ multiplex PCR; TCRdb stores just in-frame clones and leaves some out. The repertoire table contains approximately 27,000 clones. The sequencing sample was made of PBMCs. Receptor source: a man aged 30-40 years in good health and CMV-seronegative. Both conserved end residues are part of each CDR3. Fields, in order: J gene, D gene, V gene, CDR3 protein, CDR3 DNA. D genes are given only for firm matches.

j_call: TRBJ1-6
d_call: -
v_call: TRBV30
cdr3_aa: CAWRPVGQGHSPLHF
cdr3_nt: TGTGCCTGGAGGCCGGTTGGCCAGGGCCATTCACCCCTCCACTTT

j_call: TRBJ2-5
d_call: -
v_call: TRBV28
cdr3_aa: CASSLSARALRAQYF
cdr3_nt: TGTGCCAGCAGTTTATCGGCCAGGGCCTTACGGGCCCAGTACTTC

j_call: TRBJ2-7
d_call: -
v_call: TRBV18
cdr3_aa: CASSPPGVYEQYF
cdr3_nt: TGTGCCAGCTCACCACCGGGAGTCTACGAGCAGTACTTC

j_call: TRBJ1-1
d_call: -
v_call: TRBV7-2
cdr3_aa: CASSRQGRVEAFF
cdr3_nt: TGTGCCAGCAGCCGGCAGGGTAGAGTTGAAGCTTTCTTT

j_call: TRBJ1-4
d_call: -
v_call: TRBV7-9
cdr3_aa: CASALHNEKLFF
cdr3_nt: TGTGCCAGCGCCTTACATAATGAAAAACTGTTTTTT

j_call: TRBJ2-1
d_call: -
v_call: TRBV11-1
cdr3_aa: CASSLLLGGNEQFF
cdr3_nt: TGTGCCAGCAGCTTACTACTAGGCGGCAATGAGCAGTTCTTC

j_call: TRBJ1-2
d_call: -
v_call: TRBV28
cdr3_aa: CASATGRVTKGYTF
cdr3_nt: TGTGCCAGCGCCACCGGCAGGGTAACGAAAGGCTACACCTTC

j_call: TRBJ2-5
d_call: -
v_call: TRBV5-1
cdr3_aa: CASSLQSDSQETQYF
cdr3_nt: TGCGCCAGCAGCCTCCAGAGTGACAGCCAAGAGACCCAGTACTTC

j_call: TRBJ2-1
d_call: -
v_call: TRBV5-1
cdr3_aa: CASSLVVSGVNEQFF
cdr3_nt: TGCGCCAGCAGCTTGGTGGTTAGCGGTGTAAATGAGCAGTTCTTC

j_call: TRBJ2-5
d_call: TRBD2
v_call: TRBV18
cdr3_aa: CASSLAGIRTQYF
cdr3_nt: TGTGCCAGCTCACTAGCGGGGATCCGAACCCAGTACTTC

j_call: TRBJ1-2
d_call: TRBD1
v_call: TRBV30
cdr3_aa: CAWSHGTGDGYTF
cdr3_nt: TGTGCCTGGAGTCATGGGACAGGCGATGGCTACACCTTC

j_call: TRBJ1-2
d_call: TRBD1
v_call: TRBV29-1
cdr3_aa: CSVDEGAGTGGYGYTF
cdr3_nt: TGCAGCGTGGATGAAGGGGCCGGGACAGGGGGGTATGGCTACACCTTC

j_call: TRBJ1-2
d_call: TRBD1
v_call: TRBV5-6
cdr3_aa: CASSWGQRQNYGYTF
cdr3_nt: TGTGCCAGCAGCTGGGGACAGCGACAGAACTATGGCTACACCTTC